A single sample is the source of the 3 T cell receptor beta chains below, sequenced in a study of Ad26.COV2.S vaccination and SARS-CoV-2 variants. The assay was immunoSEQ multiplex PCR, and TCRdb's table has in-frame clones only and misses some. The repertoire includes more than 300,000 clones, 86% of them detected once, and 1.9% sits in the top ten. This sample's treatment: over 15 received Ad26.COV2.S at low or high dose, single or two shots; about five received placebo; per-sample allocation not given. The study sampled participants on day 63 after the first vaccine or placebo injection. Sample: peripheral blood, taken in a trial of Ad26.COV2.S vaccine versus placebo. The receptors derive from a person aged 18-65 years who received the Ad26.COV2.S COVID-19 vaccine or a placebo.

The V call is TRBV7-2, the J call TRBJ1-3; 7 bases are shared with TRBD1. Germline V gene sequence: CDR1 SGHTA, CDR2 FQGNSA. CDR3 length: 17 amino acids. Trimming at V came to 5 bases and at J to 0 bases, leaving 10 bases not matched to a gene. The CDR3 DNA sequence: TGTGCCAGCAGCCAACCAACAGGGGTGATCTCTGGAAACACCATATATTTT. Translation: CASSQPTGVISGNTIYF.

The chain has TRBV2 and TRBJ2-1, with 8 positions matching TRBD2. The germline V gene encodes CDR1 SNHLY and CDR2 FYNNEI. Trimming at V came to 7 bases and at J to 1 base, leaving 3 bases not matched to a gene. The length of the CDR3 is 14 residues. The CDR3 sequence: CASTQRGSYNEQFF. The DNA for the CDR3 is TGTGCCAGCACTCAGCGGGGGTCCTACAATGAGCAGTTCTTC. The variable domain in full, completed from reference TRBV2 and TRBJ2-1, reads EPEVTQTPSHQVTQMGQEVILRCVPISNHLYFYWYRQILGQKVEFLVSFYNNEISEKSEIFDDQFSVERPDGSNFTLKIRSTKLEDSAMYFCASTQRGSYNEQFFGPGTRLTVL.

The rearrangement joins TRBV6-5 to TRBJ1-1; D gene uncertain. The CDR3 runs 13 residues. Germline lookup yields CDR1 MNHEY and CDR2 SVGAGI. V was trimmed by 7 bases and J by 3 bases, leaving 12 bases between them. The CDR3 spells CASKRNQDTEAFF. In DNA, the CDR3 is TGTGCCAGCAAAAGAAATCAGGACACTGAAGCTTTCTTT.